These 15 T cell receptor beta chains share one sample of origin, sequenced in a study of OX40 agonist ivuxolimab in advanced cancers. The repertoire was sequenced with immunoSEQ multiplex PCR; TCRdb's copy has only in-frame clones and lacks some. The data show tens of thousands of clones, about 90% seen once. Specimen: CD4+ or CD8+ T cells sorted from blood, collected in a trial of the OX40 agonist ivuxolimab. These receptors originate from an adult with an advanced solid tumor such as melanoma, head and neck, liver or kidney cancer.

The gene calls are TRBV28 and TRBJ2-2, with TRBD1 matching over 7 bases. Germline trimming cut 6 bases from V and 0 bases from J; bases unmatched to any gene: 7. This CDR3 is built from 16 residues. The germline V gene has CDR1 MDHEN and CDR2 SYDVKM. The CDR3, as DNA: TGTGCCAGCAGAGACACCGGGACAGCGAACACCGGGGAGCTGTTTTTT. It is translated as CASRDTGTANTGELFF. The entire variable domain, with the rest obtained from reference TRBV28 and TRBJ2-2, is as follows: DVKVTQSSRYLVKRTGEKVFLECVQDMDHENMFWYRQDPGLGLRLIYFSYDVKMKEKGDIPEGYSVSREKKERFSLILESASTNQTSMYLCASRDTGTANTGELFFGEGSRLTVL.

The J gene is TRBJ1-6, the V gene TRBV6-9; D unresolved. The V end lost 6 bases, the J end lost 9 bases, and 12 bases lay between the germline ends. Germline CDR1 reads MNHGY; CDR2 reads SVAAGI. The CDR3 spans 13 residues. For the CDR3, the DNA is TGTGCCAGCAGCCTCGCTCGTCTTTCACCCCTCCACTTT. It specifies CASSLARLSPLHF.

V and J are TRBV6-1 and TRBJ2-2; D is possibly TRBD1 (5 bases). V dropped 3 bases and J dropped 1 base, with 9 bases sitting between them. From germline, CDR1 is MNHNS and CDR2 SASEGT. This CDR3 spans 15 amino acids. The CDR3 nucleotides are TGTGCCAGCAGTGATGTCACAGGGAACACCGGGGAGCTGTTTTTT. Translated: CASSDVTGNTGELFF.

CDR3 residues: CASSQGHSTGELFF. CDR3 nucleotide sequence: TGCGCCAGCAGCCAAGGTCATTCAACCGGGGAGCTGTTTTTT. This chain joins TRBV4-1 and TRBJ2-2; no firm D call. This CDR3 region has 14 residues. Germline V gives CDR1 MGHRA, CDR2 YSYEKL. V was shortened by 1 base and J by 5 bases, with 8 bases between the two germline ends.

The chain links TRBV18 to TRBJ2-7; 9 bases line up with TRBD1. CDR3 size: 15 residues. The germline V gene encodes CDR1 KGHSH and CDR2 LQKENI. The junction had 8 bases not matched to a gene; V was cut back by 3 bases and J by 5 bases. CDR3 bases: TGTGCCAGCTCACCGCCGGGACAGGGTTTCGACGAGCAGTACTTC. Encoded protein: CASSPPGQGFDEQYF.

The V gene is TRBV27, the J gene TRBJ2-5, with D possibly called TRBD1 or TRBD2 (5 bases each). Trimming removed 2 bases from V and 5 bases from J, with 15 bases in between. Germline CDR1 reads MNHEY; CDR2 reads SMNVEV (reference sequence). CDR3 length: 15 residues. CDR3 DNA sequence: TGTGCCAGCAGTTTAGGGACGCCAATGGGGGAGACCCAGTACTTC. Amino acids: CASSLGTPMGETQYF.

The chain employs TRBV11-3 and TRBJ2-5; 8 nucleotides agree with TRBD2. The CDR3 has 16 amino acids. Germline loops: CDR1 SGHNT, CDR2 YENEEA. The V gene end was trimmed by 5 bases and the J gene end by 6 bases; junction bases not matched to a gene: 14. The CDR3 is CASSPRQRERIKTQYF. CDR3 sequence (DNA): TGTGCCAGCAGCCCCCGGCAGCGGGAGAGGATAAAGACCCAGTACTTC.

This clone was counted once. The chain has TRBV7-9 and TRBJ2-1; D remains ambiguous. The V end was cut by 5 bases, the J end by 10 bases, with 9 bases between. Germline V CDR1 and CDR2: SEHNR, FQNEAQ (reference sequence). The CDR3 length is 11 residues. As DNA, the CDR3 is TGTGCCAGCAGCCCCCAGGTGGAGCAGTTCTTC. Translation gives CASSPQVEQFF.

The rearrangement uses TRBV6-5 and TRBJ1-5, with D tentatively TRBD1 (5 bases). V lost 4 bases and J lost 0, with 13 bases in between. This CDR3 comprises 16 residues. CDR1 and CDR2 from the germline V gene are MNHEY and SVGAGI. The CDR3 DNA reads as TGTGCCAGCAGTTTTACGCTCGGGGGTAGCAATCAGCCCCAGCATTTT. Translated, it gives CASSFTLGGSNQPQHF.

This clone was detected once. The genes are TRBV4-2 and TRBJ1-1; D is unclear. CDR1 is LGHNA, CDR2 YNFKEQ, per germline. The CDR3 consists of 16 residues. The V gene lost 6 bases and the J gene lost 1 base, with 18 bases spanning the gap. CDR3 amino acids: CASRALGGSQNTEAFF. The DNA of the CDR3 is TGTGCCAGCAGGGCCCTAGGTGGCTCCCAGAACACTGAAGCTTTCTTT.

The CDR3 region is CASSYLVASGRETQYF. CDR3 bases: TGTGCCAGCAGCTATTTGGTGGCCTCCGGGCGGGAGACCCAGTACTTC. The chain recombines TRBV7-2 with TRBJ2-5; D not resolved. Trimming pared 4 bases from V and 5 bases from J, leaving 20 bases between. Germline V gives CDR1 SGHTA, CDR2 FQGNSA. The length of the CDR3 is 16 residues.

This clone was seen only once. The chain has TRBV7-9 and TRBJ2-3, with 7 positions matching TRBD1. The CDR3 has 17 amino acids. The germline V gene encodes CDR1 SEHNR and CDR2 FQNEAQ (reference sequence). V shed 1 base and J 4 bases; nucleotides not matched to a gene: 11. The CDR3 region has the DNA TGTGCCAGCAGCTTAGGGCTGGGACAGCCCGGCGCAGATACGCAGTATTTT. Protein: CASSLGLGQPGADTQYF.

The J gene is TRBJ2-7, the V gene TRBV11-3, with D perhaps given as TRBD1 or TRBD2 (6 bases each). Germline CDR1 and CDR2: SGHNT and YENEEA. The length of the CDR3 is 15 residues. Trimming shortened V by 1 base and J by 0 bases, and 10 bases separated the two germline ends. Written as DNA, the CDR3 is TGTGCCAGCAGCTTAGGAGGGGGGAGCTCCTACGAGCAGTACTTC. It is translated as CASSLGGGSSYEQYF. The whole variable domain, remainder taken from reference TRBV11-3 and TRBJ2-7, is EAGVVQSPRYKIIEKKQPVAFWCNPISGHNTLYWYLQNLGQGPELLIRYENEEAVDDSQLPKDRFSAERLKGVDSTLKIQPAELGDSAVYLCASSLGGGSSYEQYFGPGTRLTVT.

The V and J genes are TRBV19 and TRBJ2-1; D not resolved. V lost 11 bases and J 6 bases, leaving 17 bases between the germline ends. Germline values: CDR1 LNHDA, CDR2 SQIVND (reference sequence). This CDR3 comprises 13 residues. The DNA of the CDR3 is TGTGCCTGCCGTGTGGGTAGCAGCAATGAGCAGTTCTTC. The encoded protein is CACRVGSSNEQFF.

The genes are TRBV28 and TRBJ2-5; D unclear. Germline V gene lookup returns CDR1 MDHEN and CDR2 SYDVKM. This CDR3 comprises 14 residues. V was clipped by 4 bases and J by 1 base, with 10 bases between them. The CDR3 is CASSSRGVQETQYF. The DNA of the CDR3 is TGTGCCAGCAGTTCCCGTGGAGTCCAAGAGACCCAGTACTTC.